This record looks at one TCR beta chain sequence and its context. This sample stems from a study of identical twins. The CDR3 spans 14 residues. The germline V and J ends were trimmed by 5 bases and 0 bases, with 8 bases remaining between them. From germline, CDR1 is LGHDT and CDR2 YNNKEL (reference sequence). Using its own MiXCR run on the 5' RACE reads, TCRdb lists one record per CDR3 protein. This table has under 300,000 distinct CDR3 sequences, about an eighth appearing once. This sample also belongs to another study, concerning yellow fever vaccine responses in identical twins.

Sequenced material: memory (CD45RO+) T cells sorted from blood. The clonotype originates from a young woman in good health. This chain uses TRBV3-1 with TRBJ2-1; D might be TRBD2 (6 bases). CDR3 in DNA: TGTGCCAGCAGCACGACTAGCTCCTACAATGAGCAGTTCTTC. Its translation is CASSTTSSYNEQFF.